Below, 15 T cell receptor beta chains from the same sample are listed, as sequenced in a study of vaccination and CD4 T cells after COVID-19 (dated by TCRdb to between 2021 and 2023). Libraries were made using PCR. Sequencer: Illumina iSeq 100. At the Johns Hopkins FTIC core, DNA from the cultured CD4+ T cells underwent TCR sequencing with the Oncomine TCR Beta short-read assay. TCRdb reprocessing: public reads trimmed at Q25 with fastp, clones called with MiXCR, in-frame beta chains kept. Rows are unified per CDR3 protein, each entry keeping the most common DNA and genes. Counted in this sample were approximately 13,000 distinct CDR3 sequences; approximately 79% of them appeared once. Of the sample, around 20% falls within the top ten clones. No antigen has been assigned to these receptors. The label giving this sample's treatment or condition can be read as: approximately nine-day PBMC culture with coronavirus spike peptide pools or control peptides (ViraFEST assay).

The sequenced sample was CD4+ T cells from blood, cultured in vitro. The receptors were gathered from a human donor who had recovered from COVID-19.

In DNA form, the CDR3 reads TGTGCCAGCAGCCCCCGACTAGCGGGAGGGCGGGATACGCAGTATTTT. Translated, it gives CASSPRLAGGRDTQYF. The chain links TRBV7-2 to TRBJ2-3; 14 bases are shared with TRBD2. The CDR3 is made up of 16 amino acids. Germline CDR1 SGHTA, CDR2 FQGNSA. J lost 6 bases, V lost 5 bases, and 7 bases had no gene match.

The table lists this clonotype with a count of one. In DNA form, the CDR3 reads TGTGCCAGCAGACCGGGACAGGGATTGGGGCAAGAGACCCAGTACTTC. Translation: CASRPGQGLGQETQYF. The V gene is TRBV6-1, the J gene TRBJ2-5; TRBD1 agrees at 9 bases. This CDR3 contains 16 residues. Germline lookup yields CDR1 MNHNS and CDR2 SASEGT. J gave up 2 bases and V 6 bases, and 10 bases lay outside the gene matches.

The genes are TRBV19 and TRBJ2-5; D is possibly TRBD1 (5 bases). Looked up from germline, CDR1 is LNHDA and CDR2 is SQIVND (reference sequence). The CDR3 has 14 amino acids. V was trimmed by 3 bases and J by 1 base, leaving 9 bases between them. The CDR3 DNA follows: TGTGCCAGTAGTATGGGGCAGACCCAAGAGACCCAGTACTTC. It codes for CASSMGQTQETQYF. Complete variable domain (other parts from reference TRBV19 and TRBJ2-5): DGGITQSPKYLFRKEGQNVTLSCEQNLNHDAMYWYRQDPGQGLRLIYYSQIVNDFQKGDIAEGYSVSREKKESFPLTVTSAQKNPTAFYLCASSMGQTQETQYFGPGTRLLVL.

The chain uses TRBV20-1 and TRBJ2-7; 9 nucleotides agree with TRBD2. CDR3 length: 16 residues. J was trimmed by 2 bases and V by 3 bases; bases with no gene match: 11. Germline CDR1 DFQATT, CDR2 SNEGSKA (reference sequence). In nucleotides, the CDR3 is TGCAGTGCTAGCAGCCGCGGACTAGCGAAGGCCTACGAGCAGTACTTC. It specifies CSASSRGLAKAYEQYF.

This clonotype was counted once. This rearrangement joins TRBV5-1 to TRBJ1-5, with a weak D call TRBD1 (6 bases). The V and J ends lost 4 bases and 5 bases respectively, with 10 bases between them. The CDR3 is 13 amino acids. Germline V gene lookup returns CDR1 SGHRS and CDR2 YFSETQ. The chain's CDR3 is CASSPDSDQPQHF. In nucleotides, the CDR3 is TGCGCCAGCAGCCCGGACAGTGATCAGCCCCAGCATTTT.

There are a few counts of this clonotype. The rearrangement links TRBV6-1 to TRBJ2-7, with D possibly being TRBD1 (8 bases). This CDR3 contains 14 residues. CDR1 MNHNS and CDR2 SASEGT come from the germline V gene. V was cut by 5 bases and J by 11 bases, with 22 bases left in between. CDR3 region: CASSPRGARDRKYF. Written as DNA, the CDR3 is TGTGCCAGCAGTCCCCGGGGGGCACGGGACAGGAAGTACTTC.

This clonotype showed up just once. This chain's CDR3 is CASRHPNQPQHF. CDR3 DNA sequence: TGTGCCAGCAGACACCCCAATCAGCCCCAGCATTTT. The chain employs TRBV28 and TRBJ1-5; D is unclear. This CDR3 contains 12 residues. The ends were cut back, 6 bases at V and 3 bases at J, with 6 bases in the middle. Germline V lookup: CDR1 MDHEN, CDR2 SYDVKM.

This chain links TRBV7-9 with TRBJ2-5; 7 bases align to TRBD1. This CDR3 region has 15 residues. Germline CDR1 SEHNR, CDR2 FQNEAQ (reference sequence). Trimming at V came to 3 bases and at J to 2 bases, leaving 6 bases not matched to a gene. The CDR3 reads CASSLTGTDQETQYF. The DNA for the CDR3 is TGTGCCAGCAGCTTGACCGGGACAGATCAAGAGACCCAGTACTTC.

This clonotype was observed a few times. This chain connects TRBV20-1 to TRBJ1-5; D is unclear. The CDR3 runs to 18 residues. Trimming shortened V by 6 bases and J by 0 bases, and 24 bases separated the two germline ends. The germline gives CDR1 DFQATT, CDR2 SNEGSKA (reference sequence). In nucleotides, the CDR3 is TGCAGTGCCAACGCCGATTACACGGTTGGGCTTAGCAATCAGCCCCAGCATTTT. This encodes CSANADYTVGLSNQPQHF.

CDR3 loop: CSAADGHEQYF. The CDR3 DNA reads as TGCAGTGCGGCGGACGGCCACGAGCAGTACTTC. The chain has TRBV20-1 and TRBJ2-1; D uncertain. The J call may be wrong; the DNA end is better matched by TRBJ2-7. This CDR3 spans 11 amino acids. Germline V gene lookup returns CDR1 DFQATT and CDR2 SNEGSKA (reference sequence).

This rearrangement joins TRBV20-1 to TRBJ1-6, with D possibly matching TRBD1 (5 bases). Germline V lookup: CDR1 DFQATT, CDR2 SNEGSKA (reference sequence). Trimming took 0 bases from V and 6 from J, leaving 9 bases between them. This CDR3 is 14 amino acids long. CDR3 DNA: TGCAGTGCTAGAGATGGGGGTCCTAATTCACCCCTCCACTTT. Protein sequence: CSARDGGPNSPLHF.

The rearrangement links TRBV20-1 to TRBJ1-1; D is undetermined. The CDR3 covers 16 residues. Germline CDR1 reads DFQATT; CDR2 reads SNEGSKA (reference sequence). V lost 1 base and J lost 0, with 15 bases in between. CDR3 amino acids: CSARVGLRVMNTEAFF. DNA for the CDR3: TGCAGTGCTAGAGTGGGTTTGCGAGTAATGAACACTGAAGCTTTCTTT.

The chain combines TRBV27 with TRBJ1-5, with D tentatively TRBD1 (5 bases). V was pared by 3 bases and J by 6 bases, with 9 bases between. Germline CDR1 is MNHEY and CDR2 is SMNVEV (reference sequence). The CDR3 is 13 residues long. CDR3 sequence (DNA): TGTGCCAGCAGTTTTAGGAGGGGTCAGCCCCAGCATTTT. This gives the protein CASSFRRGQPQHF.

The V call is TRBV6-1, the J call TRBJ1-5; D is uncertain. The V gene's germline CDR1 is MNHNS and CDR2 SASEGT. Trimming left V 6 bases short and J 7 bases short, with 13 bases between. The CDR3 spans 13 residues. The CDR3 DNA reads TGTGCCAGCAGCCCTAGGGTAGGCCAGCCCCAGCATTTT. Residues: CASSPRVGQPQHF.

V gene TRBV27 combines with J gene TRBJ2-2; tentatively, D is TRBD1 or TRBD2 (5 bases each). Germline lookup yields CDR1 MNHEY and CDR2 SMNVEV (reference sequence). The CDR3 runs 16 residues. Trimming removed 6 bases at V and 2 bases at J, with 16 bases between. The CDR3 region has the DNA TGTGCCAGCAGACCGACCGGGACCTCCAACACCGGGGAGCTGTTTTTT. Protein product: CASRPTGTSNTGELFF.